The rows below give T cell receptor beta chains drawn from one sample of a study of cytomegalovirus exposure and HLA in healthy donors. Clones were sequenced by immunoSEQ multiplex PCR, and TCRdb holds only the in-frame ones, with some missing. The sample holds about 240,000 clones; about 80% are singletons and the top ten take 5% to 6%. The sequenced sample was PBMCs. The receptors shown here come from a woman between 40 and 55 years old in good health and CMV-seropositive. The CDR3 runs from the conserved cysteine through the conserved F or W. A D gene is named only where the DNA matches it firmly. Only part of the rows carry a size: once, few, many, or a class if the clone is expanded.

TRBJ1-3	NA	TRBV4-1	NA	TGCGCCAGCAGCCAAGATAGTTTCGGAAACACCATATATTTT	CASSQDSFGNTIYF
TRBJ2-1	NA	TRBV29-1	once	TGCAGCGCGAGGAACAATGAGCAGTTCTTC	CSARNNEQFF
TRBJ1-5	NA	TRBV2	NA	TGTGCCAGCAGTGAAGTGGCAGGGGGCAATCAGCCCCAGCATTTT	CASSEVAGGNQPQHF
TRBJ1-1	TRBD1	TRBV5-3	NA	TGTGCCAGAAGCGCCCTGACAGGGTTCTTGAGGTGTCTCGAGGTGAACACTGAAGCTTTCTTT	CARSALTGFLRCLEVNTEAFF
TRBJ2-1	NA	TRBV5-4	NA	TGTGCCAGCAGCTTTTTACTAGTTCCTCAGTTCTTC	CASSFLLVPQFF
TRBJ2-5	TRBD2	TRBV7-3	NA	TGTGCCAGCAGCTTACATCTAGCGGGGCGGGAGACCCAGTACTTC	CASSLHLAGRETQYF
TRBJ2-7	TRBD2	TRBV13	NA	TGTGCCAGCAGCTTAAGCGGGGTCACCTACGAGCAGTACTTC	CASSLSGVTYEQYF
TRBJ2-7	TRBD2	TRBV6-1	NA	TGTGCCAGCAGGGGAGGGGAGGACACCTACGAGCAGTACTTC	CASRGGEDTYEQYF
TRBJ1-1	NA	TRBV7-9	NA	TGTGCCAGCAGCCGACAGTTTCGGGTAGGGACTGAAGCTTTCTTT	CASSRQFRVGTEAFF
TRBJ2-1	NA	TRBV4-2	NA	TGTGCCAGCAGCCACACAGGGACCTCCTACAATGAGCAGTTCTTC	CASSHTGTSYNEQFF
TRBJ1-1	NA	TRBV7-8	NA	TGTGCCAGCAGCTCCCTGACTGAAGCTTTCTTT	CASSSLTEAFF
TRBJ2-7	NA	TRBV2	few	TGTGCCAGCAGTGTTCGGGGGACCTCCTACGAGCAGTACTTC	CASSVRGTSYEQYF
TRBJ2-3	TRBD2	TRBV5-6	NA	TGTGCCAGCAGCTTGGTGTCCGGGAGGGGAGATACGCAGTATTTT	CASSLVSGRGDTQYF
TRBJ2-3	TRBD1	TRBV6-6	NA	TGTGCCAGCAGGGGACAGAGATGGGGAGATACGCAGTATTTT	CASRGQRWGDTQYF
TRBJ1-1	NA	TRBV7-9	NA	TGTGCCAGCAGCTTAGTTGGGCAGAACACTGAAGCTTTCTTT	CASSLVGQNTEAFF
TRBJ1-4	TRBD1	TRBV19	NA	TGTGCCAGTAGTATTTCGACAGGGGCGTCAACTAATGAAAAACTGTTTTTT	CASSISTGASTNEKLFF
TRBJ2-7	NA	TRBV7-9	NA	TGTGCCAGCAGCTCCCGTACTTACGAGCAGTACTTC	CASSSRTYEQYF
TRBJ1-5	NA	TRBV4-1	few	TGCGCCAGCAGCCAAAGAACAGGGAATCAGCCCCAGCATTTT	CASSQRTGNQPQHF
TRBJ2-5	TRBD2	TRBV5-1	NA	TGCGCCAGCAGGGCGGGGGGCCAGGAGACCCAGTACTTC	CASRAGGQETQYF
TRBJ2-4	TRBD1	TRBV11-2	NA	TGTGCCAGCAGGACCACAGGGGCGGGCAAAAACATTCAGTACTTC	CASRTTGAGKNIQYF
TRBJ1-1	NA	TRBV7-9	few	TGTGCCAGCAGCCGGGGGAGAACGGAAGCTTTCTTT	CASSRGRTEAFF
TRBJ2-5	NA	TRBV18	NA	TGTGCCAGCTCACCACCTACCGGAGAGACCCAGTACTTC	CASSPPTGETQYF
TRBJ1-6	NA	TRBV6-5	NA	TGTGCCACATTCTCAGGGACCTATAATTCACCCCTCCACTTT	CATFSGTYNSPLHF
TRBJ1-2	NA	TRBV10-3	NA	TGTGCCATCAGTGAGTCGGAGGGTTATGGCTACACCTTC	CAISESEGYGYTF
TRBJ2-3	NA	TRBV7-2	NA	TGTGCCAGCAGCCCCGTAAACGGGGGATCCACAGATACGCAGTATTTT	CASSPVNGGSTDTQYF
TRBJ1-6	NA	TRBV9	NA	TGTGCCAGCAGCCCCCGGGATCGGGGGGGGTCACCCCTCCACTTT	CASSPRDRGGSPLHF
TRBJ2-7	NA	TRBV30	NA	TGTGCCTGGAGCCCGGGTGGCCACGAGCAGTACTTC	CAWSPGGHEQYF
TRBJ2-7	NA	TRBV4-3	NA	TGCGCCAGCAGCCAAAACAGGGACCCCTACGAGCAGTACTTC	CASSQNRDPYEQYF
TRBJ1-4	NA	TRBV5-1	NA	TGCGCCAGCAGCCTGGGTCCAAATAATGAAAAACTGTTTTTT	CASSLGPNNEKLFF
TRBJ1-3	NA	TRBV15	NA	TGTGCCACCAGCGGCGACAGGTTCTCTGGAAACACCATATATTTT	CATSGDRFSGNTIYF
TRBJ2-2	TRBD2	TRBV7-7	NA	TGTGCCAGCAGCTCTGCGGGGGGTACGAACACCGGGGAGCTGTTTTTT	CASSSAGGTNTGELFF
TRBJ2-2	TRBD2	TRBV6-5	NA	TGTGCCAGCAATCGCGGGGGGGCCGCCGGGGAGCTGTTTTTT	CASNRGGAAGELFF
TRBJ2-1	NA	TRBV21-1	NA	TGTGCCAGCAGCTCTCCCCTGGCGACTAGCTCCTACAATGAGCAGTTCTTC	CASSSPLATSSYNEQFF
TRBJ1-1	TRBD1	TRBV5-1	once	TGCGCCAGCAGCCTCGTCGGAGGGGGCGACACTGAAGCTTTCTTT	CASSLVGGGDTEAFF
TRBJ1-1	NA	TRBV5-4	NA	TGTGCCAGCAGTTTAGGCGGGGGGAACACTGAAGCTTTCTTT	CASSLGGGNTEAFF
TRBJ2-7	NA	TRBV6-5	NA	TGTGCCAGCAGTTCCCTGAGGGAGCAGTACTTC	CASSSLREQYF
TRBJ1-3	NA	TRBV15	NA	TGTGCCACCAGCAGTAGACTCTCTGGAAACACCATATATTTT	CATSSRLSGNTIYF
TRBJ2-7	TRBD2	TRBV29-1	NA	TGCAGCGTCAAGCCTACTAGCGGGGACTCCTACGAGCAGTACTTC	CSVKPTSGDSYEQYF
TRBJ1-1	NA	TRBV6-6	NA	TGTGCCAGCTCGGGGAACACTGAAGCTTTCTTT	CASSGNTEAFF
TRBJ2-3	NA	TRBV9	NA	TGTGCCAGCAGCGTAATAGGAGACCTAGGCACAGATACGCAGTATTTT	CASSVIGDLGTDTQYF